Below, 2 T cell receptor beta chains from the same sample are listed, as sequenced in a study of T-cell reconstitution after alpha-beta-depleted transplantation in children. It was with unique molecular identifiers that the TCRbeta library was prepared. From the PCR reads, TCRdb called clonotypes with MiXCR, one entry per CDR3 protein. The sample records 250,000 to 400,000 distinct CDR3 sequences, roughly 25% being singletons. Sequencing used PBMCs, mostly from graft donor cells, obtained 180 days after TCRalphabeta/CD19-depleted stem cell transplant. Source of these receptors: a male patient younger than 18 who had a stem cell transplant for acute lymphoblastic leukemia, so the T cells may come from the graft donor.

The rearrangement links TRBV20-1 to TRBJ2-3, with TRBD2 identical over 7 bases. V lost 5 bases, J lost 7 bases, and 9 bases stayed unmatched. The CDR3 runs 13 residues. Germline CDR1 reads DFQATT; CDR2 reads SNEGSKA (reference sequence). The CDR3 reads CSAPQRGPHTQYF. For the CDR3, the DNA is TGCAGTGCTCCCCAGCGGGGACCCCATACGCAGTATTTT.

This clonotype has a handful of counts. This sequence joins TRBV10-1 and TRBJ2-3; no reliable D call. The CDR3 is made up of 15 amino acids. Deletions cut 7 bases from V and 0 bases from J, with 14 bases between. Germline loops: CDR1 WNHNN, CDR2 SYGVQD (reference sequence). The CDR3 spells CASICENGSTDTQYF. The DNA for the CDR3 is TGCGCCAGCATATGCGAGAACGGGAGCACAGATACGCAGTATTTT.